This T cell receptor (beta chain) was identified in a study of T cells in Graves' hyperthyroidism and ophthalmopathy. TCR beta CDR3 regions were amplified from RNA transcripts. First-round RT-PCR targeting the TCR CDR3 was performed with the HTBI primer set. TCRdb reprocessed the multiplex PCR reads via MiXCR and lists one record per CDR3 protein. The sample holds 350,000 to 500,000 distinct CDR3 sequences; 12% to 15% are singletons and the top ten take 5.3%. This CDR3 has 13 amino acids. Germline lookup yields CDR1 SGHRS and CDR2 YFSETQ. V gave up 4 bases and J gave up 5 bases, with 10 bases separating them. This clonotype was counted many times.

The V call is TRBV5-1, the J call TRBJ2-1; TRBD1 might be the D (6 bases). The sequence derives from a woman between 18 and 30 years old with Graves' hyperthyroidism. The sequenced material came from blood. The CDR3 spells CASSPGTNNEQFF. The CDR3 DNA reads as TGCGCCAGCAGCCCCGGGACAAACAATGAGCAGTTCTTC.